These 26 T cell receptor beta chains came from one sample sequenced in a study of blood T cell repertoires in COVID-19. The assay was immunoSEQ multiplex PCR, and TCRdb's table has in-frame clones only and misses some. The sample carries fewer than 250,000 clones, 70% to 85% recorded once. Sequencing was done on a sample of PBMCs or T cells enriched from blood (not recorded which). The receptors come from a woman aged 25 to 39 who had recovered from COVID-19.

This clone turned up a few times. This chain connects TRBV19 to TRBJ2-1; 7 bases line up with TRBD1. Per the germline V gene, CDR1 is LNHDA and CDR2 is SQIVND (reference sequence). With 5 bases clipped from V and 0 bases from J, the junction kept 4 bases outside the gene matches. CDR3 length: 15 residues. The CDR3 region is CASSSGQNSYNEQFF. CDR3 DNA: TGTGCCAGTAGTTCGGGACAGAACTCCTACAATGAGCAGTTCTTC.

Here the CDR3 reads CASSQDVGSLSSGANVLTF. The CDR3 nucleotides read TGTGCCAGCAGCCAAGATGTGGGCAGTTTAAGCTCTGGGGCCAACGTCCTGACTTTC. V usage is TRBV4-2 and J usage is TRBJ2-6; D gene uncertain. V lost 0 bases to trimming and J lost 0 bases, with 15 bases between them. The CDR3 runs to 19 residues. Germline V gene data show CDR1 as LGHNA and CDR2 as YNFKEQ.

The chain couples TRBV30 to TRBJ1-5, with 9 bases identical to TRBD1. The CDR3 covers 15 residues. Germline-derived CDR1 and CDR2 are GTSNPN and SVGIG (reference sequence). The V segment lost 1 base and the J segment 2 bases; nucleotides outside the gene matches: 3. The CDR3 nucleotides read TGTGCCTGGAGTGGGACAGGGGATGGCAATCAGCCCCAGCATTTT. Translation gives CAWSGTGDGNQPQHF.

This clone has just one count. The V call is TRBV7-3, the J call TRBJ2-1; tentatively, D is TRBD2 (5 bases). The germline V gene encodes CDR1 SGHTA and CDR2 FQGTGA. Deletions cut 5 bases from V and 5 bases from J, with 13 bases between. There are 14 residues in the CDR3. In DNA form, the CDR3 reads TGTGCCAGCAGCGTCCCCGGGGTTAACAATGAGCAGTTCTTC. Protein: CASSVPGVNNEQFF.

The chain couples TRBV2 to TRBJ1-3; no reliable D call. The length of the CDR3 is 16 residues. CDR1 is SNHLY and CDR2 is FYNNEI in the germline V gene. V was trimmed by 2 bases and J by 0 bases, leaving 11 bases between them. This chain's CDR3 is CASSEQRPASGNTIYF. The CDR3 nucleotides read TGTGCCAGCAGTGAACAGCGTCCAGCCTCTGGAAACACCATATATTTT.

V gene TRBV2 combines with J gene TRBJ1-5; D is undetermined. Trimming left V 4 bases short and J 3 bases short, with 10 bases between. The CDR3 covers 14 residues. The germline gives CDR1 SNHLY, CDR2 FYNNEI. The CDR3 coding sequence is TGTGCCAGCAGTGTGGAGAGGGACAATCAGCCCCAGCATTTT. This sequence encodes CASSVERDNQPQHF.

Only a few counts were recorded for this clone. V usage is TRBV7-8 and J usage is TRBJ2-2; TRBD2 matches at 7 bases. With 5 bases clipped from V and 5 bases from J, the junction kept 2 bases outside the gene matches. This CDR3 spans 13 amino acids. Germline CDR1 and CDR2: SGHVS and FQNEAQ. In DNA, the CDR3 is TGTGCCAGCAGCCCCGGGGGGACCGGGGAGCTGTTTTTT. This codes for CASSPGGTGELFF.

The V gene is TRBV5-1, the J gene TRBJ2-2; TRBD2 aligns across 8 bases. V lost 4 bases, J lost 4 bases, and 12 bases stayed unmatched. The V gene's germline CDR1 is SGHRS and CDR2 YFSETQ. The CDR3 is made up of 17 amino acids. CDR3 DNA sequence: TGCGCCAGCAGCCAAATGAGGGCGGGGGGCACCACCGGGGAGCTGTTTTTT. It is translated as CASSQMRAGGTTGELFF.

This chain's CDR3 is CASSGTAIYGYTF. CDR3 nucleotides: TGTGCCAGCTCGGGGACTGCCATTTATGGCTACACCTTC. V gene TRBV4-2 combines with J gene TRBJ1-2; maybe TRBD1 (5 bases). The germline gives CDR1 LGHNA, CDR2 YNFKEQ. There are 13 residues in the CDR3. The V and J ends lost 8 bases and 5 bases respectively, with 15 bases between them.

The chain is built from TRBV6-5 and TRBJ2-7, with 7 positions matching TRBD1. Trimming cost V 7 bases and J 4 bases; bases outside gene matches: 7. Germline CDR1 MNHEY, CDR2 SVGAGI. This CDR3 spans 13 amino acids. In DNA form, the CDR3 reads TGTGCCAGCAAACAGGGGAGTGGTTACGAGCAGTACGTC. This translates into CASKQGSGYEQYV.

The V gene is TRBV6-5, the J gene TRBJ1-4; maybe TRBD1 (6 bases). V dropped 8 bases and J dropped 8 bases, with 18 bases sitting between them. Germline CDR1 MNHEY, CDR2 SVGAGI. The CDR3 is made up of 14 amino acids. For the CDR3, the DNA is TGTGCCAGCCGGGGAGGGGGAATTCGGGAAAAACTGTTTTTT. It translates to CASRGGGIREKLFF.

The chain links TRBV24-1 to TRBJ2-3; 9 bases line up with TRBD1. This CDR3 comprises 16 residues. The V gene end was trimmed by 3 bases and the J gene end by 2 bases; junction bases not matched to a gene: 5. Germline V lookup: CDR1 KGHDR, CDR2 SFDVKD. CDR3 sequence (DNA): TGTGCCACCAGTGATCCAGGGACAGGGCCCACAGATACGCAGTATTTT. Its translation: CATSDPGTGPTDTQYF.

The chain employs TRBV28 and TRBJ2-7; D possibly corresponds to TRBD2 (7 bases). The CDR3 has 15 residues. Germline assignment: CDR1 MDHEN and CDR2 SYDVKM. Trimming shortened V by 8 bases and J by 2 bases, and 19 bases separated the two germline ends. As DNA, the CDR3 is TGTGCCAGCCAATTTTCGGGGGGCCGAGCCTACGAGCAGTACTTC. This gives the protein CASQFSGGRAYEQYF. Full variable domain (remainder filled in from reference TRBV28 and TRBJ2-7): DVKVTQSSRYLVKRTGEKVFLECVQDMDHENMFWYRQDPGLGLRLIYFSYDVKMKEKGDIPEGYSVSREKKERFSLILESASTNQTSMYLCASQFSGGRAYEQYFGPGTRLTVT.

This clone was counted a single time. The chain employs TRBV5-4 and TRBJ1-1; D gene uncertain. V shed 0 bases and J shed 4 bases, with 10 bases lying between them. The CDR3 runs to 14 residues. CDR1 and CDR2 from the germline V gene are SGHNT and YYREEE (reference sequence). CDR3 in DNA: TGTGCCAGCAGCTTGGAAGGACTGCGCACTGAAGCTTTCTTT. This translates into CASSLEGLRTEAFF.

In this sample, this clone turned up a few times. The chain employs TRBV19 and TRBJ2-2; 9 positions agree with TRBD1. The CDR3 has 16 amino acids. Germline V gene sequence: CDR1 LNHDA, CDR2 SQIVND (reference sequence). The V segment lost 6 bases and the J segment 5 bases; nucleotides outside the gene matches: 10. DNA of the CDR3: TGTGCCAGTAGACCCGGGACAGGGAGAAATACCGGGGAGCTGTTTTTT. This codes for CASRPGTGRNTGELFF.

The chain couples TRBV7-8 to TRBJ2-2; 10 bases fit TRBD2. The germline CDR1 and CDR2 sequences are SGHVS and FQNEAQ. This CDR3 is built from 17 residues. J gave up 5 bases and V 1 base, and 7 bases lay outside the gene matches. CDR3 amino acids: CASSLVAAGGPTGELFF. The CDR3, as DNA: TGTGCCAGCAGCTTAGTGGCAGCGGGGGGGCCGACCGGGGAGCTGTTTTTT.

This clone has more than one count but fewer than ten. The chain carries TRBV10-3 and TRBJ2-7; weak D call: TRBD2 (7 bases). Looked up from germline, CDR1 is ENHRY and CDR2 is SYGVKD. Deletions cut 7 bases from V and 1 base from J, with 17 bases between. This CDR3 has 15 residues. CDR3 region: CAIKIQGGGSYEQYV. CDR3 DNA sequence: TGTGCCATCAAAATACAGGGAGGGGGATCCTACGAGCAGTACGTC.

V is TRBV4-1 and J is TRBJ1-1, with 10 bases aligning to TRBD1. Germline CDR1 and CDR2: MGHRA and YSYEKL. CDR3 length: 17 amino acids. V gave up 4 bases and J gave up 7 bases; unmatched junction bases: 15. CDR3 amino acids: CASSPDRTGGFVREAFF. The CDR3 nucleotides are TGCGCCAGCAGCCCCGACCGGACAGGGGGTTTTGTCCGTGAAGCTTTCTTT.

This clone has just a few counts. This rearrangement joins TRBV1 to TRBJ2-1; the table's TRBD2 call for D was not verified on the DNA. TRBV1 is a pseudogene. This CDR3 has 18 residues. This CDR3 is CTSSQEGGSAGSYNEQFF. The CDR3, as DNA: TGCACCAGCAGCCAAGAAGGAGGGAGCGCAGGTTCCTACAATGAGCAGTTCTTC.

CDR3 loop: CASSPGLNYGYTF. For the CDR3, the DNA is TGTGCCAGCAGTCCCGGACTTAACTATGGCTACACCTTC. The V gene is TRBV28, the J gene TRBJ1-2; no clear D gene. CDR1 is MDHEN and CDR2 is SYDVKM in the germline V gene. Trimming shortened V by 5 bases and J by 1 base, and 8 bases separated the two germline ends. The CDR3 consists of 13 residues.

The V gene is TRBV5-1, the J gene TRBJ2-1; D is unresolved. V lost 3 bases, J lost 8 bases, and 9 bases lay in between. Per germline, CDR1 SGHRS and CDR2 YFSETQ. The CDR3 has 12 amino acids. The CDR3 bases are TGCGCCAGCAGCTCAAATCGAGATGAGCAGTTCTTC. Translation gives CASSSNRDEQFF.

This chain joins TRBV29-1 and TRBJ2-1; 12 bases match TRBD2. Germline CDR1 reads SQVTM; CDR2 reads ANQGSEA. The V segment lost 6 bases and the J segment 13 bases; nucleotides outside the gene matches: 7. The CDR3 is 12 amino acids. CDR3 loop: CSVLAGGPKQFF. The CDR3, as DNA: TGCAGCGTCCTAGCGGGAGGGCCGAAACAGTTCTTC.

The CDR3 here is CASSLGTSGVIGAQYF. Here the CDR3 DNA reads TGTGCCAGCAGTTTAGGGACTAGCGGGGTCATCGGGGCCCAGTACTTC. The chain recombines TRBV28 with TRBJ2-5; 13 nucleotides match TRBD2. The CDR3 spans 16 residues. V was clipped by 2 bases and J by 9 bases; unmatched bases: 9. Looked up from germline, CDR1 is MDHEN and CDR2 is SYDVKM.

This chain links TRBV11-2 with TRBJ1-3; D is uncertain. Germline V gene sequence: CDR1 SGHAT, CDR2 FQNNGV. V was shortened by 0 bases and J by 4 bases, with 10 bases between the two germline ends. The CDR3 runs 15 residues. Here the CDR3 reads CASSLDSLEGNTIYF. The CDR3 nucleotides are TGTGCCAGCAGCTTAGATTCCCTGGAGGGAAACACCATATATTTT.

This clone was picked up one time. The gene calls are TRBV7-2 and TRBJ1-5; the match to TRBD1 covers 8 bases. J lost 4 bases, V lost 5 bases, and 7 bases had no gene match. The CDR3 runs 15 residues. Germline V CDR1 and CDR2: SGHTA, FQGNSA. The CDR3 coding sequence is TGTGCCAGCAGCCCAGGACAGGGTACGAATCAGCCCCAGCATTTT. Protein sequence: CASSPGQGTNQPQHF.

V gene TRBV7-8 combines with J gene TRBJ1-6, with 10 bases that match TRBD1. The CDR3 loop spans 17 amino acids. CDR1 and CDR2 (germline): SGHVS, FQNEAQ. The trim removed 2 bases at V and 10 bases at J, leaving 11 bases unmatched. The DNA for the CDR3 is TGTGCCAGCAGCTTAACCCTGGGACAGGGGTTTCAGTCACCCCTCCACTTT. Translating gives CASSLTLGQGFQSPLHF. Full variable domain (missing parts from reference TRBV7-8 and TRBJ1-6): GAGVSQSPRYKVAKRGQDVALRCDPISGHVSLFWYQQALGQGPEFLTYFQNEAQLDKSGLPSDRFFAERPEGSVSTLKIQRTQQEDSAVYLCASSLTLGQGFQSPLHFGNGTRLTVT.